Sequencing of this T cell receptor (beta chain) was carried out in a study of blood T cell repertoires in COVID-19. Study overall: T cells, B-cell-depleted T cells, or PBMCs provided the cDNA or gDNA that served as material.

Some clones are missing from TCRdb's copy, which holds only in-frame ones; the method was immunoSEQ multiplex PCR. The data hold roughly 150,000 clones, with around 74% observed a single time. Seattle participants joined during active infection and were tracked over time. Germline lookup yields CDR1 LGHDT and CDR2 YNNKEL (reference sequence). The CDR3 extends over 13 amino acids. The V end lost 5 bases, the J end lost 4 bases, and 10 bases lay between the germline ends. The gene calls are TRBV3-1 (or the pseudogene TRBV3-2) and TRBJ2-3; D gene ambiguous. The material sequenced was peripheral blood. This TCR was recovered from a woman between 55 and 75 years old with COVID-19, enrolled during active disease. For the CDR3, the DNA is TGTGCCAGCAGCTCTATAGTTGCAGATACGCAGTATTTT. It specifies CASSSIVADTQYF.